The entry below describes one TCR beta chain. The method was immunoSEQ multiplex PCR; TCRdb's version includes in-frame clones alone and lacks a portion of them. The data show a few hundred thousand clones, with 85% to 90% seen just once and approximately 0.97% held by the top ten. The data belong to a study of blood T cell repertoires in COVID-19. All exposed participants met a person with COVID-19 within 2 weeks before entering the study. Germline CDR1 SGHNT, CDR2 YENEEA. With V trimmed by 2 bases and J by 10 bases, 12 bases remained unmatched. The CDR3 sequence is 18 residues long. This receptor was obtained from a woman in her thirties who had been exposed to COVID-19. The V gene is TRBV11-3, the J gene TRBJ1-6; TRBD1 aligns across 12 bases. The sequencing input was PBMCs or T cells enriched from blood (not recorded which). The CDR3 loop is CASSLLLPGQGARSPLHF. Here the CDR3 DNA reads TGTGCCAGCAGCTTACTGTTACCGGGACAGGGGGCGAGATCACCCCTCCACTTT.